Listed below are T cell receptor beta chains from one sample, sequenced in a study of OX40 agonist ivuxolimab in advanced cancers. Measured with immunoSEQ multiplex PCR; TCRdb has only the in-frame clones, and not every one. The sample contains about 88,000 clones, about 85% of which appear only once. The sequencing used CD4+ or CD8+ T cells sorted from blood, collected in a trial of the OX40 agonist ivuxolimab. Receptors originate from an adult with an advanced solid tumor such as melanoma, head and neck, liver or kidney cancer. Each CDR3 is given with its conserved first and last residue. Each record gives: J gene, V gene, clone size, D gene, CDR3 DNA, CDR3 protein. A D gene is named only where the DNA matches it firmly. Some rows have no size entry. The others give once, few or many, or a class for an expanded clone.

j_gene: TRBJ1-1
v_gene: TRBV18
abundance: few
d_gene: TRBD1
CDR3nt: TGTGCCAGCTCATTTACAGGGGAGAACATGAACACTGAAGCTTTCTTT
CDR3aa: CASSFTGENMNTEAFF

j_gene: TRBJ1-2
v_gene: TRBV9
abundance: -
d_gene: -
CDR3nt: TGTGCCAGCAGCGTAGCCCGGGACATACGGGTGAATGGCTACACCTTC
CDR3aa: CASSVARDIRVNGYTF

j_gene: TRBJ2-7
v_gene: TRBV28
abundance: few
d_gene: TRBD2
CDR3nt: TGTGCCAGTAGAAAATTGAGACTAGCGATAGCCTACGAGCAGTACTTC
CDR3aa: CASRKLRLAIAYEQYF

j_gene: TRBJ2-1
v_gene: TRBV19
abundance: -
d_gene: -
CDR3nt: TGTGCCAGTAGGGATACGAACGGGCAATGGCACCACAATGAGCAGTTCTTC
CDR3aa: CASRDTNGQWHHNEQFF

j_gene: TRBJ2-2
v_gene: TRBV7-6
abundance: -
d_gene: -
CDR3nt: TGTGCCAGCAGCCACAGGGCTATCGGGGAGCTGTTTTTT
CDR3aa: CASSHRAIGELFF

j_gene: TRBJ2-5
v_gene: TRBV30
abundance: once
d_gene: -
CDR3nt: TGTGCCTGGAGAGGGCCGCCTCTGGAGACCCAGTACTTC
CDR3aa: CAWRGPPLETQYF

j_gene: TRBJ1-4
v_gene: TRBV5-6
abundance: -
d_gene: TRBD1
CDR3nt: TGTGCCAGCAGCTTGGACCCGGGACAGTGGGATCGAAATGAAAAACTGTTTTTT
CDR3aa: CASSLDPGQWDRNEKLFF

j_gene: TRBJ1-5
v_gene: TRBV6-5
abundance: -
d_gene: -
CDR3nt: TGTGCCAGCAGTTCCGGACGTAGCAATCAGCCCCAGCATTTT
CDR3aa: CASSSGRSNQPQHF

j_gene: TRBJ1-1
v_gene: TRBV20-1
abundance: once
d_gene: -
CDR3nt: TGCAGTCCGACAAGGAACACTGAAGCTTTCTTT
CDR3aa: CSPTRNTEAFF

j_gene: TRBJ2-5
v_gene: TRBV29-1
abundance: -
d_gene: -
CDR3nt: TGCAGCGTCTTTATAGGAGAGACCCAGTACTTC
CDR3aa: CSVFIGETQYF

j_gene: TRBJ1-1
v_gene: TRBV6-6
abundance: -
d_gene: -
CDR3nt: TGTGCCAGCAGTTCTTTGGACAGTAAGAACACTGAAGCTTTCTTT
CDR3aa: CASSSLDSKNTEAFF

j_gene: TRBJ2-3
v_gene: TRBV18
abundance: -
d_gene: -
CDR3nt: TGTGCCAGCTCACCATTGGGTGGCAGGTCCACAGATACGCAGTATTTT
CDR3aa: CASSPLGGRSTDTQYF

j_gene: TRBJ2-3
v_gene: TRBV5-1
abundance: -
d_gene: TRBD2
CDR3nt: TGCGCCAGCAGCTTGGGAAGCGGGGGGGATACAGATACGCAGTATTTT
CDR3aa: CASSLGSGGDTDTQYF

j_gene: TRBJ1-3
v_gene: TRBV18
abundance: -
d_gene: TRBD1
CDR3nt: TGTGCCAGCTCACCCCCGGGACAGAACTCTGGAAACACCATATATTTT
CDR3aa: CASSPPGQNSGNTIYF

j_gene: TRBJ1-2
v_gene: TRBV10-1
abundance: -
d_gene: -
CDR3nt: TGCGCCAGCAGCGCCGGTAGAGACTATGGCTACACCTTC
CDR3aa: CASSAGRDYGYTF

j_gene: TRBJ2-2
v_gene: TRBV4-2
abundance: -
d_gene: TRBD1
CDR3nt: TGTGCCAGCACCTCTCGGGACAGGGGCACCGGGGAGCTGTTTTTT
CDR3aa: CASTSRDRGTGELFF

j_gene: TRBJ1-3
v_gene: TRBV4-2
abundance: once
d_gene: -
CDR3nt: TGTGCCAGCAGCCAAGACCTAGGGACGGACTCTGGAAACACCATATATTTT
CDR3aa: CASSQDLGTDSGNTIYF